This T cell receptor beta chain was identified during a study of regulatory T cells in long-lasting Graves disease. In this sample, this clonotype turned up many times. iRepertoire HTBI primers and Arm-PCR of CDR3 regions built TCR beta libraries. Via MiXCR, TCRdb re-called the multiplex PCR reads, giving one row per CDR3 protein. The sample includes 300,000 to 400,000 distinct CDR3 sequences, roughly a sixth of them seen just once. V was cut by 8 bases and J by 0 bases, with 17 bases left in between. The CDR3 sequence is 16 residues long. Time point: newly diagnosed GD, antithyroid drugs for less than 3 months. There was RNA extracted from PBMCs, and the TCR library was made from it. Graves' disease diagnosis was established per American Thyroid Association guidelines.

This chain uses TRBV12-3 or TRBV12-4 with TRBJ1-3, with D possibly being TRBD1 (5 bases). The sequence came from a female donor with Graves disease. Source: peripheral blood mononuclear cells (PBMCs), taken at new diagnosis, from a patient treated with antithyroid drugs. As DNA, the CDR3 is TGTGCCAGCCGTAGGAGGGACTTCCTCTCTGGAAACACCATATATTTT. Translated, it gives CASRRRDFLSGNTIYF.